This entry lists 20 T cell receptor beta chains sequenced from one sample in a study of tumor-infiltrating lymphocytes in primary liver carcinoma. TCR beta cDNA came from about 0.45 ug total RNA, primed with a constant-region primer. Library construction for TCR beta comprised three nested multiplex PCR rounds performed with slightly modified ARM-PCR. The first two PCR rounds, approximately 10 cycles each, used TRBV1-TRBV30 forward primers and a C-beta reverse primer. TCRdb itself ran the multiplex PCR reads through MiXCR, one entry per CDR3 protein. The data contain 190,000 or so distinct CDR3 sequences, 65% of them singletons. It was unsorted whole blood that yielded blood RNA, and germline DNA was also extracted. Sequenced sample: peripheral blood. The source is a woman aged 55-75 years with primary liver carcinoma and hepatitis B virus infection.

A word on this clonotype: At one of its ends the junction is not consistent with the germline gene, which may arise from a read error. The chain links TRBV11-2 to TRBJ2-3; D not certain. CDR1 SGHAT and CDR2 FQNNGV come from the germline V gene. This CDR3 comprises 11 residues. Here the CDR3 reads CPSSLVDTQYF. The CDR3 DNA reads TGTCCCAGCAGCTTAGTAGATACGCAGTATTTT.

The count of this clonotype is one. At one end, the junction sequence differs from germline, possibly due to a read error. This chain joins TRBV11-2 and TRBJ1-3, with D unclear. Germline V gives CDR1 SGHAT, CDR2 FQNNGV. The length of the CDR3 is 19 residues. The CDR3 bases are TGTGCCAGTAGCTCACTAATAAGGACCGTTTCTCAATCCGGAGACACCATATATTTT. Its translation is CASSSLIRTVSQSGDTIYF.

Of note for this clonotype: A read error may explain this, as a much larger clone is one base away. The genes are TRBV6-5 and TRBJ1-1, with D possibly being TRBD1 (6 bases). The V gene lost 2 bases and the J gene lost 12 bases, with 19 bases spanning the gap. Germline loops: CDR1 MNHEY, CDR2 SVGAGI. This CDR3 spans 14 amino acids. CDR3 sequence: CASSYNLRGGATFF. The DNA for the CDR3 is TGTGCCAGCAGTTACAACCTCAGGGGTGGGGCGACTTTCTTT.

The chain uses TRBV11-1 and TRBJ1-1; D unclear. V shed 1 base and J shed 11 bases, with 17 bases lying between them. CDR3 size: 14 residues. Germline V gene sequence: CDR1 SGHAT, CDR2 FQDESV (reference sequence). The CDR3 region has the DNA TGTGCCAGCAGCTTAGGGGCGTCGAACACTCAGGCTTTCTTT. Residues: CASSLGASNTQAFF.

This clonotype is termed medium-sized. V gene TRBV11-1 combines with J gene TRBJ2-1; D is unclear. V lost 3 bases and J 7 bases, leaving 10 bases between the germline ends. The CDR3 runs 13 residues. In germline, CDR1 is SGHAT, CDR2 FQDESV (reference sequence). CDR3 region: CASSFGTDNEQFF. In nucleotides, the CDR3 is TGTGCCAGCAGCTTCGGCACGGATAATGAGCAGTTCTTC. The full variable domain, rest sourced from reference TRBV11-1 and TRBJ2-1, is EAEVAQSPRYKITEKSQAVAFWCDPISGHATLYWYRQILGQGPELLVQFQDESVVDDSQLPKDRFSAERLKGVDSTLKIQPAELGDSAMYLCASSFGTDNEQFFGPGTRLTVL.

As for this clonotype: This may stem from a read error, because a much larger clone lies one nucleotide away. The rearrangement links TRBV6-5 to TRBJ1-2, with a tentative D call TRBD1 (5 bases). V was cut by 2 bases and J by 4 bases, with 11 bases left in between. The CDR3 spans 14 residues. Germline CDR1 and CDR2: MNHEY and SVGAGI. Here the CDR3 DNA reads TGTGCCAGCAGTTACGTGGACAAGGGCTATGGCTACACCTTC. Translating gives CASSYVDKGYGYTF.

This clonotype was counted only a few times. Given a much more abundant clone one base away, this may be a read error. The V and J genes are TRBV12-3 or TRBV12-4 and TRBJ1-6; possibly TRBD1 for D (6 bases). This CDR3 contains 15 residues. V lost 7 bases to trimming and J lost 5 bases, with 15 bases between them. The CDR3 DNA is TGTGCCAGCAATAGCAGAACAGGGAATAATTCACCCCTCCACTTT. Encoded protein: CASNSRTGNNSPLHF.

CDR3 DNA sequence: TGCGCCAGAGGGGAGACTGTATCGGGATCACCCCTCCACTTT. It yields the protein CARGETVSGSPLHF. The rearrangement uses TRBV10-2 and TRBJ1-6; TRBD1 might be the D (5 bases). Germline V gene lookup returns CDR1 WSHSY and CDR2 SAAADI. Trimming cost V 9 bases and J 10 bases, with 19 bases left between them. There are 14 residues in the CDR3.

This clonotype occurred a few times. This rearrangement joins TRBV14 to TRBJ2-5; D remains unclear. Germline V gene data show CDR1 as SGHDN and CDR2 as FVKESK. The CDR3 length is 15 residues. Trimming left V 1 base short and J 2 bases short, with 11 bases between. The CDR3 DNA follows: TGTGCCAGCAGCCAAGGGATAAACAGACAAGAGACCCAGTACTTC. Amino acid sequence: CASSQGINRQETQYF.

A word on this clonotype: At one end the junction does not follow the germline gene, possibly because of a read error. This chain joins TRBV4-1 and TRBJ1-2, with D uncertain. Per germline, CDR1 MGHRA and CDR2 YSYEKL. The CDR3 sequence is 15 residues long. CDR3 DNA: TGCGCCAGCAGCCAAGCGACTGGGAAATCCTATGACTACACCTTC. Residues: CASSQATGKSYDYTF.

This clonotype was counted at least ten times. The V call is TRBV6-1, the J call TRBJ2-2; possibly TRBD2 for D (6 bases). The germline gives CDR1 MNHNS, CDR2 SASEGT. The length of the CDR3 is 13 residues. Trimming removed 7 bases at V and 3 bases at J, with 9 bases between. The CDR3 coding sequence is TGTGCCAGCAAGACTAGGGACACCGGGGAGCTGTTTTTT. Protein: CASKTRDTGELFF.

This clonotype was seen repeatedly, ten times or more. The chain joins TRBV12-3 or TRBV12-4 to TRBJ2-7, with TRBD2 matching 8 bases. The CDR3 contains 16 residues. The V and J ends lost 3 bases and 1 base, in that order; junction bases with no gene match: 8. The chain's CDR3 is CASSLGGASGSYEQYF. The CDR3 coding sequence is TGTGCCAGCAGTTTGGGCGGGGCTAGCGGGTCCTACGAGCAGTACTTC.

This chain links TRBV28 with TRBJ2-7, with D possibly matching TRBD1 (6 bases). Deletions cut 11 bases from V and 3 bases from J, with 20 bases between. The germline CDR1 and CDR2 sequences are MDHEN and SYDVKM. The CDR3 length is 14 residues. The CDR3 DNA reads TGTGCCTGTAGTATCCTGGACAGATTCTACGAGCAGTACTTC. The encoded protein is CACSILDRFYEQYF. Using reference TRBV28 and TRBJ2-7 for the parts outside the CDR3, the full variable domain is DVKVTQSSRYLVKRTGEKVFLECVQDMDHENMFWYRQDPGLGLRLIYFSYDVKMKEKGDIPEGYSVSREKKERFSLILESASTNQTSMYLCACSILDRFYEQYFGPGTRLTVT.

In this sample, this clonotype turned up a few times. V gene TRBV28 combines with J gene TRBJ1-1; 10 bases are a match to TRBD1. The V gene's germline CDR1 is MDHEN and CDR2 SYDVKM. The CDR3 runs to 16 residues. V shed 6 bases, J shed 5 bases, and the junction held 12 bases outside the gene matches. In nucleotides, the CDR3 is TGTGCCAGCAGCCGGGACAGGGGAGGGGATAGGACTGAAGCTTTCTTT. This translates into CASSRDRGGDRTEAFF.

With regard to this clonotype: Relative to the germline gene, one junction end is altered; a read error may explain this. The chain has TRBV6-6 and TRBJ2-7, with D maybe TRBD1 (6 bases). Looked up from germline, CDR1 is MNHNY and CDR2 is SVGAGI (reference sequence). CDR3 length equals 13 residues. The CDR3 spells CASRSGHRYEQHF. The CDR3 DNA reads as TGTGCCAGCAGGTCGGGACACCGCTACGAGCAGCACTTC.

This chain uses TRBV29-1 with TRBJ1-2; 7 nucleotides align to TRBD1. The CDR3 contains 13 residues. Per the germline V gene, CDR1 is SQVTM and CDR2 is ANQGSEA. V was pared by 6 bases and J by 11 bases, with 15 bases of the junction left unmatched. The CDR3 sequence: CSVVRDSTDGYTF. CDR3 coding DNA: TGCAGCGTCGTTCGGGACAGCACGGACGGTTACACCTTC.

V gene TRBV5-6 combines with J gene TRBJ2-7; 14 bases match TRBD2. V gave up 0 bases and J gave up 13 bases; unmatched junction bases: 9. Germline CDR1 and CDR2: SGHDT and YYEEEE. This CDR3 contains 15 residues. The CDR3 loop reads CASSLAGLAGGGDYV. The CDR3 nucleotides are TGTGCCAGCAGCTTGGCCGGACTAGCGGGAGGTGGGGACTACGTC.

A note on this clonotype: Its ends do not fully match the called genes, so a read error is possible. J is TRBJ2-2 and V is TRBV5-1; D unresolved. This CDR3 is built from 13 residues. Germline-derived CDR1 and CDR2 are SGHRS and YFSETQ. DNA for the CDR3: TGCGCCAGCGGCTTGAGGCGAACCGGGGAGCTGTTTTTT. The encoded protein is CASGLRRTGELFF. The variable domain in full, with the rest retrieved from reference TRBV5-1 and TRBJ2-2, is KAGVTQTPRYLIKTRGQQVTLSCSPISGHRSVSWYQQTPGQGLQFLFEYFSETQRNKGNFPGRFSGRQFSNSRSEMNVSTLELGDSALYLCASGLRRTGELFFGEGSRLTVL.

A remark on this clonotype: A much larger clonotype is one base distant, so this may be a read error. The V gene is TRBV29-1, the J gene TRBJ1-1, with D perhaps matching TRBD1 (5 bases). From germline, CDR1 is SQVTM and CDR2 ANQGSEA. The CDR3 is 14 residues long. V was pared by 3 bases and J by 4 bases, with 15 bases between. This chain's CDR3 is CSVDGHGASTEAFF. The CDR3 DNA reads as TGCAGCGTTGATGGACATGGGGCTAGCACTGAAGCTTTCTTT.

Points on this clonotype: A much larger clonotype is one base distant, so this may be a read error. This chain links TRBV12-3 or TRBV12-4 with TRBJ2-7, with TRBD2 matching over 8 bases. The junction had 5 bases not matched to a gene; V was cut back by 8 bases and J by 8 bases. The CDR3 totals 11 residues. The CDR3 here is CASGTRRKQYF. CDR3 DNA sequence: TGTGCCAGCGGGACTAGGCGGAAGCAGTACTTC.